The 27 T cell receptor beta chains given below trace back to one sample, sequenced in a study of vaccination effects on CD4 cells after COVID-19. The assay was immunoSEQ multiplex PCR, and TCRdb's table has in-frame clones only and misses some. The sample has about 70,000 clones; roughly 80% are singletons. Before sequencing took place, the ViraFEST assay used viral peptide pools to expand antigen-specific CD4+ T cells. A roughly ten-day culture period preceded the isolation of CD4+ T cells. In the vaccine recipients, nucleocapsid antibodies were negative and there was no prior SARS-CoV-2 infection. No antigen has been assigned to these receptors. The sequencing used CD4+ T cells from PBMCs cultured with SARS-CoV-2 spike peptides, collected before COVID-19 vaccination. These receptors were obtained from a human donor who received a COVID-19 vaccine.

This chain connects TRBV5-1 to TRBJ1-2; TRBD1 agrees at 9 bases. The length of the CDR3 is 17 residues. The ends lost 3 bases at V and 6 bases at J; junction bases unmatched: 15. CDR1 and CDR2 from the germline V gene are SGHRS and YFSETQ. For the CDR3, the DNA is TGCGCCAGCAGCTCTGGACAGGGGCCATCGAGTGATAATGGCTACACCTTC. It specifies CASSSGQGPSSDNGYTF. The full variable domain, completed using reference TRBV5-1 and TRBJ1-2, is KAGVTQTPRYLIKTRGQQVTLSCSPISGHRSVSWYQQTPGQGLQFLFEYFSETQRNKGNFPGRFSGRQFSNSRSEMNVSTLELGDSALYLCASSSGQGPSSDNGYTFGSGTRLTVV.

In its sample, this clone was seen a few times. The V gene is TRBV13, the J gene TRBJ2-3; 11 nucleotides line up with TRBD2. This CDR3 spans 15 amino acids. Germline V lookup: CDR1 PRHDT, CDR2 FYEKMQ (reference sequence). V lost 6 bases to trimming and J lost 4 bases; unmatched junction nucleotides: 6. The CDR3 sequence is CASRHTSGGADTQYF. In DNA, the CDR3 is TGTGCCAGCAGACATACTAGCGGGGGAGCAGATACGCAGTATTTT. Using reference TRBV13 and TRBJ2-3 for the parts outside the CDR3, the full variable domain is AAGVIQSPRHLIKEKRETATLKCYPIPRHDTVYWYQQGPGQDPQFLISFYEKMQSDKGSIPDRFSAQQFSDYHSELNMSSLELGDSALYFCASRHTSGGADTQYFGPGTRLTVL.

This clone turned up a few times. The chain combines TRBV14 with TRBJ1-6; D gene uncertain. CDR1 is SGHDN, CDR2 FVKESK, per germline. V was shortened by 4 bases and J by 7 bases, with 14 bases between the two germline ends. The CDR3 totals 15 residues. As DNA, the CDR3 is TGTGCCAGCAGCCGTCCCGGGTCTTTGAATTCACCCCTCCACTTT. It specifies CASSRPGSLNSPLHF.

The J gene is TRBJ1-5, the V gene TRBV28, with TRBD1 identical over 7 bases. There are 14 residues in the CDR3. The germline V gene encodes CDR1 MDHEN and CDR2 SYDVKM. With V trimmed by 6 bases and J by 2 bases, 4 bases remained unmatched. The CDR3 loop reads CASSRQGGNQPQHF. The CDR3 DNA reads TGTGCCAGCAGCCGCCAGGGGGGCAATCAGCCCCAGCATTTT.

This clone was found once. V usage is TRBV7-2 and J usage is TRBJ2-3; no clear D gene. Between the trimmed V and J ends, which lost 2 bases and 2 bases, there was a span of 8 bases. The germline CDR1 and CDR2 sequences are SGHTA and FQGNSA. CDR3 size: 14 residues. The DNA for the CDR3 is TGTGCCAGCAGCTTAATGGCCCACACAGATACGCAGTATTTT. This encodes CASSLMAHTDTQYF.

V usage is TRBV6-5 and J usage is TRBJ1-2, with D possibly matching TRBD1 (6 bases). Germline V gives CDR1 MNHEY, CDR2 SVGAGI. Trimming stripped 10 bases from V and 9 bases from J, with 18 bases between. This CDR3 contains 12 residues. Here the CDR3 reads CATGPGQMSYTF. CDR3 sequence (DNA): TGTGCCACGGGTCCGGGACAAATGAGCTACACCTTC.

CDR3 sequence (DNA): TGTGCCAGCTCACCACCGTCTAGCGGGGGGCAAGAGACCCAGTACTTC. Translation gives CASSPPSSGGQETQYF. This chain links TRBV18 with TRBJ2-5; TRBD2 aligns across 11 bases. V trimming: 0 bases; J trimming: 2 bases; junction bases outside the gene matches: 2. The CDR3 has 16 amino acids. Germline CDR1 is KGHSH and CDR2 is LQKENI.

V is TRBV10-2 and J is TRBJ1-1; unclear D gene. The V gene lost 3 bases and the J gene lost 7 bases, with 12 bases spanning the gap. Germline V gives CDR1 WSHSY, CDR2 SAAADI. This CDR3 is built from 13 residues. CDR3: CASSEGGPYEAFF. The CDR3 region has the DNA TGCGCCAGCAGTGAAGGAGGACCGTATGAAGCTTTCTTT.

The V gene is TRBV5-1, the J gene TRBJ2-5; no clear D. CDR1 SGHRS and CDR2 YFSETQ come from the germline V gene. The CDR3 covers 12 residues. The CDR3 DNA reads TGCGCACCGGCGCCCCGAGAGGAGACCCAGTACTTC. This sequence encodes CAPAPREETQYF.

J is TRBJ2-7 and V is TRBV29-1; no firm D call. The CDR3 is made up of 12 amino acids. Germline lookup yields CDR1 SQVTM and CDR2 ANQGSEA. Trimming stripped 5 bases from V and 4 bases from J, with 12 bases between. The CDR3 loop is CSVPQRNYEQYV. In DNA, the CDR3 is TGCAGCGTTCCACAGAGGAATTACGAGCAGTACGTC.

This chain connects TRBV2 to TRBJ2-2, with 8 bases fitting TRBD1. CDR1 is SNHLY, CDR2 FYNNEI, per germline. The CDR3 has 14 residues. Losses at the gene ends were 10 bases for V and 6 bases for J; bases not matched to a gene: 10. CDR3 DNA: TGTGCCAATTCCGGGACAGGACCACCCGGGGAGCTGTTTTTT. Residues: CANSGTGPPGELFF.

This clone came up once. The chain couples TRBV5-4 to TRBJ2-5, with TRBD2 identical over 13 bases. CDR3 length: 17 residues. Losses at the gene ends were 0 bases for V and 6 bases for J; bases not matched to a gene: 8. Germline values: CDR1 SGHNT, CDR2 YYREEE (reference sequence). The CDR3 sequence is CASSLVTSGGPGKTQYF. CDR3 coding DNA: TGTGCCAGCAGCTTGGTGACTAGCGGGGGGCCGGGGAAGACCCAGTACTTC.

This clone was seen a single time. The CDR3 loop is CASSQSRGQQPQHF. The DNA of the CDR3 is TGCGCCAGCAGCCAATCCAGGGGGCAGCAGCCCCAGCATTTT. The rearrangement links TRBV4-3 to TRBJ1-5; 8 bases align to TRBD1. V gave up 2 bases and J gave up 7 bases; unmatched junction bases: 4. Germline V gives CDR1 LGHNA, CDR2 YSLEER. This CDR3 is built from 14 residues.

The chain uses TRBV28 and TRBJ2-4, with TRBD1 matching 7 bases. V lost 8 bases and J lost 9; bases outside the gene matches: 10. Germline V gives CDR1 MDHEN, CDR2 SYDVKM. This CDR3 is 13 amino acids long. The CDR3 loop is CASCRQGACIQYF. Here the CDR3 DNA reads TGTGCCAGCTGCCGACAGGGAGCGTGCATTCAGTACTTC.

Only one count was recorded for this clone. The chain employs TRBV6-5 and TRBJ1-1; TRBD1 is a possible D gene (5 bases). Looked up from germline, CDR1 is MNHEY and CDR2 is SVGAGI. This CDR3 contains 14 residues. Trimming stripped 6 bases from V and 1 base from J, with 12 bases between. CDR3 amino acids: CASRDFQGNTEAFF. CDR3 coding DNA: TGTGCCAGCAGAGATTTTCAGGGGAACACTGAAGCTTTCTTT.

The chain links TRBV7-3 to TRBJ2-7; D may be TRBD2 (6 bases). The germline CDR1 and CDR2 sequences are SGHTA and FQGTGA. CDR3 length equals 16 residues. Trimming shortened V by 4 bases and J by 0 bases, and 16 bases separated the two germline ends. The chain's CDR3 is CASSSFLLASSYEQYV. In DNA, the CDR3 is TGTGCCAGCAGCTCCTTCCTACTAGCAAGCTCCTACGAGCAGTACGTC.

The chain employs TRBV27 and TRBJ2-3; no firm D call. This CDR3 comprises 15 residues. In germline, CDR1 is MNHEY, CDR2 SMNVEV (reference sequence). The V and J ends lost 2 bases and 2 bases respectively, with 11 bases between them. CDR3 residues: CASSLNSLYTDTQYF. CDR3 nucleotide sequence: TGTGCCAGCAGTTTAAACTCACTTTACACAGATACGCAGTATTTT.

The chain employs TRBV7-2 and TRBJ1-6, with TRBD1 as a possible D gene (5 bases). V was shortened by 1 base and J by 9 bases, with 10 bases between the two germline ends. The germline gives CDR1 SGHTA, CDR2 FQGNSA. The CDR3 contains 14 residues. CDR3 region: CASSLGGGSSPLHF. The CDR3 DNA reads as TGTGCCAGCAGCTTAGGTGGGGGAAGTTCACCCCTCCACTTT.

A single count supports this clone. The chain has TRBV7-2 and TRBJ1-2; 10 bases align to TRBD1. There are 15 residues in the CDR3. Trimming cost V 5 bases and J 8 bases; bases outside gene matches: 11. The V gene's germline CDR1 is SGHTA and CDR2 FQGNSA. Written as DNA, the CDR3 is TGTGCCAGCAGCCCAACGAATGACAGGGGGCAAGGCTACACCTTC. This gives the protein CASSPTNDRGQGYTF. The full variable domain, rest sourced from reference TRBV7-2 and TRBJ1-2, is GAGVSQSPSNKVTEKGKDVELRCDPISGHTALYWYRQSLGQGLEFLIYFQGNSAPDKSGLPSDRFSAERTGGSVSTLTIQRTQQEDSAVYLCASSPTNDRGQGYTFGSGTRLTVV.

This chain connects TRBV10-2 to TRBJ2-2, with 11 bases fitting TRBD2. Germline assignment: CDR1 WSHSY and CDR2 SAAADI. Germline trimming cut 4 bases from V and 4 bases from J; bases unmatched to any gene: 5. The CDR3 is made up of 16 amino acids. The chain's CDR3 is CASSAASGGTTGELFF. Written as DNA, the CDR3 is TGCGCCAGCAGTGCGGCTAGCGGGGGGACCACCGGGGAGCTGTTTTTT.

V gene TRBV6-5 combines with J gene TRBJ1-4, with a possible D match to TRBD1 (5 bases). From germline, CDR1 is MNHEY and CDR2 SVGAGI. Trimming took off 6 bases at V and 0 bases at J, with 11 bases between the two ends. The CDR3 is 15 amino acids. The CDR3 sequence: CASRRTTATNEKLFF. DNA for the CDR3: TGTGCCAGCAGGCGGACGACAGCAACTAATGAAAAACTGTTTTTT.

The gene calls are TRBV2 and TRBJ1-6, with 7 bases fitting TRBD1. Germline loops: CDR1 SNHLY, CDR2 FYNNEI. V was clipped by 11 bases and J by 6 bases; unmatched bases: 10. The CDR3 contains 14 residues. Written as DNA, the CDR3 is TGTGCCGGAAAAAAGGAGGGGGCTAATTCACCCCTCCACTTT. It translates to CAGKKEGANSPLHF.

This chain links TRBV5-1 with TRBJ2-5, with TRBD1 as a possible D gene (5 bases). This CDR3 region has 16 residues. Trimming stripped 3 bases from V and 4 bases from J, with 19 bases between. Germline CDR1 is SGHRS and CDR2 is YFSETQ. The CDR3 loop reads CASSSMPTTVIETQYF. CDR3 bases: TGCGCCAGCAGCTCCATGCCCACGACAGTTATAGAGACCCAGTACTTC.

The rearrangement joins TRBV24-1 to TRBJ2-1; 12 positions agree with TRBD2. The CDR3 covers 15 residues. V lost 3 bases and J lost 9; bases outside the gene matches: 5. In germline, CDR1 is KGHDR, CDR2 SFDVKD. CDR3 sequence: CATSDPSGGAIEQFF. The DNA for the CDR3 is TGTGCCACCAGTGATCCTAGCGGGGGGGCCATTGAGCAGTTCTTC.

CDR3 loop: CASSRMFSGSQETQYF. The CDR3 nucleotides read TGCGCCAGCAGCAGAATGTTTAGCGGGTCTCAAGAGACCCAGTACTTC. The chain uses TRBV5-1 and TRBJ2-5; TRBD2 matches 7 bases. Germline CDR1 is SGHRS and CDR2 is YFSETQ. V was clipped by 4 bases and J by 2 bases; unmatched bases: 11. The CDR3 is 16 amino acids.

V usage is TRBV11-2 and J usage is TRBJ2-7; D is perhaps TRBD2 (5 bases). Trimming cost V 0 bases and J 6 bases, with 12 bases left between them. The germline V gene encodes CDR1 SGHAT and CDR2 FQNNGV. This CDR3 contains 14 residues. CDR3 residues: CASSLDLVRGEQYV. Here the CDR3 DNA reads TGTGCCAGCAGCTTAGATCTGGTCCGGGGCGAGCAGTACGTC.

This clone was observed a single time. The chain combines TRBV9 with TRBJ2-5; D may match TRBD1 or TRBD2 (5 bases each). Trimming took 0 bases from V and 1 from J, leaving 10 bases between them. In germline, CDR1 is SGDLS, CDR2 YYNGEE. The CDR3 spans 15 residues. CDR3: CASSVGGAGQETQYF. The CDR3 bases are TGTGCCAGCAGCGTAGGAGGGGCCGGCCAAGAGACCCAGTACTTC.